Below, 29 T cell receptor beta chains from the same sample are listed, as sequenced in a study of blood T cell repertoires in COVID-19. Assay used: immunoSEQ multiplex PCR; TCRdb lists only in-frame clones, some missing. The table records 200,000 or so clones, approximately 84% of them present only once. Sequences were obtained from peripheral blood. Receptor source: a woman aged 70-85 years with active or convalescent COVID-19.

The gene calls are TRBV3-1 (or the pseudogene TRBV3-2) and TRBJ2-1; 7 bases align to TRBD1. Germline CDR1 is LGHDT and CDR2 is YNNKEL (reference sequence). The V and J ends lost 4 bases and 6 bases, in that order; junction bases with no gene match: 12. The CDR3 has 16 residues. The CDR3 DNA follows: TGTGCCAGCAGCCCACCAACAGGGGTTCGGGTCAATGAGCAGTTCTTC. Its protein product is CASSPPTGVRVNEQFF.

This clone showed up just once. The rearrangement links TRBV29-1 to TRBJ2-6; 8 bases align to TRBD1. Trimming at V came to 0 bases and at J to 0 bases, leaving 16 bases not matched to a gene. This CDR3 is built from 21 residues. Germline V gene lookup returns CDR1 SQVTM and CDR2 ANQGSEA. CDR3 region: CSVEDRLTGTGDSSGANVLTF. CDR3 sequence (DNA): TGCAGCGTTGAAGATAGGCTGACCGGGACAGGCGATAGCTCTGGGGCCAACGTCCTGACTTTC.

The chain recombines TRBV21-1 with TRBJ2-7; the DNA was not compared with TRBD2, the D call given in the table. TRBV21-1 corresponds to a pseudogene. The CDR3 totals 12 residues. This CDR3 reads CASSKARDEQYF. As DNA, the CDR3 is TGTGCCAGCAGCAAAGCGAGAGACGAGCAGTACTTC.

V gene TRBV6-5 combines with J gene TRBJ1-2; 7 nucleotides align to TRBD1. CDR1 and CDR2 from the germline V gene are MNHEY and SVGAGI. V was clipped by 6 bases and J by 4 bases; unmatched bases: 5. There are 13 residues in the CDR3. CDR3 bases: TGTGCCAGCAGCGGGACAGTCTCCTATGGCTACACCTTC. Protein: CASSGTVSYGYTF.

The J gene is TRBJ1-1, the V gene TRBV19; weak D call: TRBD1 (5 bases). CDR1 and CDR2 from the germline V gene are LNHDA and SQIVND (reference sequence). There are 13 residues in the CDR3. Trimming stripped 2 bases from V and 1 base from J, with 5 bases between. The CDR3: CASSIRGNTEAFF. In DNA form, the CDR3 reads TGTGCCAGTAGTATAAGGGGGAACACTGAAGCTTTCTTT.

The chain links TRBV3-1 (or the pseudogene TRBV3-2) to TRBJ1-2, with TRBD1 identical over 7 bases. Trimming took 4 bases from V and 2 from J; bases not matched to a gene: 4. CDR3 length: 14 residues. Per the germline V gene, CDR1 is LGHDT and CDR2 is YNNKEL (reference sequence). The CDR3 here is CASSPGQANYGYTF. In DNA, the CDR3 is TGTGCCAGCAGCCCCGGACAGGCCAACTATGGCTACACCTTC.

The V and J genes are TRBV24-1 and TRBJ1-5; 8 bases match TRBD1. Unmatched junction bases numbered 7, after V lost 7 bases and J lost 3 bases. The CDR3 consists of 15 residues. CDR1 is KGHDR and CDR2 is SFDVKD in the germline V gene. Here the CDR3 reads CATSAGTGSNQPQHF. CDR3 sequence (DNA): TGTGCCACCAGCGCCGGGACAGGCTCCAATCAGCCCCAGCATTTT.

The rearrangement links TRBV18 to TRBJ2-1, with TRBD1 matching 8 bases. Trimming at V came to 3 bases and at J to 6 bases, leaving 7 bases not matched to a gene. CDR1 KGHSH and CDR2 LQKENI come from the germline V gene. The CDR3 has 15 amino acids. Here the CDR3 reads CASSPARTGINEQFF. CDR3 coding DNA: TGTGCCAGCTCACCCGCTCGGACAGGGATCAATGAGCAGTTCTTC. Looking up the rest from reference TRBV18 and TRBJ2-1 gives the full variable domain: NAGVMQNPRHLVRRRGQEARLRCSPMKGHSHVYWYRQLPEEGLKFMVYLQKENIIDESGMPKERFSAEFPKEGPSILRIQQVVRGDSAAYFCASSPARTGINEQFFGPGTRLTVL.

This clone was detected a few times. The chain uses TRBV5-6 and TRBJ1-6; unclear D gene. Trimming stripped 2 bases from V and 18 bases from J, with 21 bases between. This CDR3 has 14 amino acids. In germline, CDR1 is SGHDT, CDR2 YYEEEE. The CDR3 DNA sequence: TGTGCCAGCAGCTTAGCGGGGAGCGGGCTTTTGAGCCACTTT. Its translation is CASSLAGSGLLSHF.

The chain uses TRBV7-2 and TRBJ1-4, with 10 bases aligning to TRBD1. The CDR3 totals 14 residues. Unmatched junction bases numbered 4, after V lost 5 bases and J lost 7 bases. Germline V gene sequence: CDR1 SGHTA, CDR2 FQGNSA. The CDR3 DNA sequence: TGTGCCAGCAGCCGGGACAGGGGAACTGAAAAACTGTTTTTT. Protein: CASSRDRGTEKLFF.

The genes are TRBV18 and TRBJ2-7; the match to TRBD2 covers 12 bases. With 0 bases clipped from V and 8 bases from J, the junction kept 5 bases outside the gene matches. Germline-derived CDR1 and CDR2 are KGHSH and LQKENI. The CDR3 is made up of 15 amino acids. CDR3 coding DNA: TGTGCCAGCTCACCACCGACTAGCGGGAGCCGTCAGCAGTACTTC. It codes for CASSPPTSGSRQQYF.

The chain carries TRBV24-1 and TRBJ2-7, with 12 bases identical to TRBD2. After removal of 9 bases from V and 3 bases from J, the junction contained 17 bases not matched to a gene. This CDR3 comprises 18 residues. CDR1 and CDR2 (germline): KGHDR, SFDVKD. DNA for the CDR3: TGTGCCACCTGGCACACCATCACCCCTAGCGGGAGGGTCTACGAGCAGTACTTC. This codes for CATWHTITPSGRVYEQYF.

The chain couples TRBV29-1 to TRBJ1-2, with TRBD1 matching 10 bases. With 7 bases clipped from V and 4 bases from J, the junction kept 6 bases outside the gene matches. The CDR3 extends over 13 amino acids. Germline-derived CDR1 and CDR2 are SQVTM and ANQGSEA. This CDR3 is CSDIGDRGYGYTF. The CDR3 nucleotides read TGCAGCGACATCGGGGACAGGGGCTATGGCTACACCTTC.

CDR3 nucleotides: TGTGCCAGCAGTTACTCCCCTAGCAGCGAGCAGTACTTC. Its translation is CASSYSPSSEQYF. The chain is built from TRBV6-6 and TRBJ2-7; D is perhaps TRBD2 (5 bases). This CDR3 has 13 amino acids. V was clipped by 0 bases and J by 6 bases, with 9 bases between them. Germline V gene data show CDR1 as MNHNY and CDR2 as SVGAGI (reference sequence).

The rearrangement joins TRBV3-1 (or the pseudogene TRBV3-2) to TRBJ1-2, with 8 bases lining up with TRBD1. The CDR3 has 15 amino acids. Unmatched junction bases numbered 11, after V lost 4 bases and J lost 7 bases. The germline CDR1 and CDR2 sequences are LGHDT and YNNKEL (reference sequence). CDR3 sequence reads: CASSRWTGKVFGYTF. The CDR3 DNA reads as TGTGCCAGCAGCCGATGGACAGGGAAAGTGTTTGGCTACACCTTC.

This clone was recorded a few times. CDR3: CASSIGGLAGSGSYNEQFF. As DNA, the CDR3 is TGTGCCAGTAGTATCGGGGGACTAGCGGGTTCGGGCTCTTACAATGAGCAGTTCTTC. The rearrangement uses TRBV19 and TRBJ2-1; 12 bases align to TRBD2. The J segment lost 4 bases and the V segment lost 3 bases, leaving 13 bases of the junction unmatched. The germline CDR1 and CDR2 sequences are LNHDA and SQIVND (reference sequence). The CDR3 loop spans 19 amino acids.

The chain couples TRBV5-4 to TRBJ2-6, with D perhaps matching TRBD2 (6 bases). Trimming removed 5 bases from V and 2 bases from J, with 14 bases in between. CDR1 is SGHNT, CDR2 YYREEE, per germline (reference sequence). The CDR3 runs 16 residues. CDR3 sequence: CASSRAGGAGANVLTF. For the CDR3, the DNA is TGTGCCAGCAGTAGGGCCGGGGGAGCTGGGGCCAACGTCCTGACTTTC.

The CDR3 nucleotides are TGTGCCAGCAGATCCCGGGCAGGGGGAAGCCGGCCCCAGCATTTT. Amino acids: CASRSRAGGSRPQHF. The chain couples TRBV27 to TRBJ1-5, with 7 bases that match TRBD1. Germline V gene lookup returns CDR1 MNHEY and CDR2 SMNVEV (reference sequence). V lost 6 bases to trimming and J lost 9 bases; unmatched junction nucleotides: 14. The CDR3 runs 15 residues.

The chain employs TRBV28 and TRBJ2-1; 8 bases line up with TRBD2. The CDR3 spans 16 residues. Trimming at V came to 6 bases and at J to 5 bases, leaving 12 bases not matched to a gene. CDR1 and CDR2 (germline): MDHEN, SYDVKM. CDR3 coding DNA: TGTGCCAGCAGCCGAAGCGGGGGCAGGGAGAACAATGAGCAGTTCTTC. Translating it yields CASSRSGGRENNEQFF.

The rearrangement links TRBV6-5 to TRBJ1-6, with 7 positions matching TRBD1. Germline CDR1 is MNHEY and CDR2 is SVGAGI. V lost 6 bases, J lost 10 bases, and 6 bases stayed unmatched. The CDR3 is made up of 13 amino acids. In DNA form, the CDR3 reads TGTGCCAGCAGGTCAGGGGGAAGGTCACCCCTCCACTTT. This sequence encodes CASRSGGRSPLHF.

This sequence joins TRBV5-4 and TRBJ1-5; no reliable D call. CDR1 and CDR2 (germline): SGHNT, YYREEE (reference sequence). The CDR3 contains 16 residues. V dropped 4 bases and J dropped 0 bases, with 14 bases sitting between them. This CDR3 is CASSPRTINSNQPQHF. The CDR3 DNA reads TGTGCCAGCAGCCCCCGGACTATTAATAGCAATCAGCCCCAGCATTTT.

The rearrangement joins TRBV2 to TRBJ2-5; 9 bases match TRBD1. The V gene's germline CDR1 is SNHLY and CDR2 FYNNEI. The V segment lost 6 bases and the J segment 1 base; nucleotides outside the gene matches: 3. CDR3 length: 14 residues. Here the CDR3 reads CASSADRGQETQYF. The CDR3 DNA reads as TGTGCCAGCAGCGCGGACAGGGGCCAAGAGACCCAGTACTTC.

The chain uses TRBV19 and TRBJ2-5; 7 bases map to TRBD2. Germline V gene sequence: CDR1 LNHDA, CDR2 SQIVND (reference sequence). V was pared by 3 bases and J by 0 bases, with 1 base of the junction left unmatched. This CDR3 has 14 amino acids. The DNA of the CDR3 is TGTGCCAGTAGTATTGGGACTAACCAAGAGACCCAGTACTTC. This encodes CASSIGTNQETQYF.

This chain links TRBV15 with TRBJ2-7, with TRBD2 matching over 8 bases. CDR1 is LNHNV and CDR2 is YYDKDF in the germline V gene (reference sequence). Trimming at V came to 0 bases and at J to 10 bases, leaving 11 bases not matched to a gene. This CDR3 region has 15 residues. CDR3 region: CATSRDRREGFGQYF. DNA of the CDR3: TGTGCCACCAGCAGAGATCGACGGGAGGGCTTCGGTCAGTACTTC.

The CDR3 DNA follows: TGTGCCAGTAGTATTGGCCAGGGGACCGGGGGCTACACCTTC. Protein: CASSIGQGTGGYTF. The chain recombines TRBV19 with TRBJ1-2, with D maybe TRBD1 (6 bases). CDR3 length: 14 amino acids. V was cut by 3 bases and J by 8 bases, with 16 bases left in between. The germline V gene encodes CDR1 LNHDA and CDR2 SQIVND (reference sequence).

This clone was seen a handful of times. CDR3 amino acids: CASSRQGEAFF. The CDR3 nucleotides read TGTGCCAGCAGTCGGCAGGGTGAAGCTTTCTTT. The chain couples TRBV6-5 to TRBJ1-1, with D perhaps matching TRBD1 (5 bases). From germline, CDR1 is MNHEY and CDR2 SVGAGI. This CDR3 has 11 residues. V gave up 5 bases and J gave up 7 bases, with 8 bases separating them.

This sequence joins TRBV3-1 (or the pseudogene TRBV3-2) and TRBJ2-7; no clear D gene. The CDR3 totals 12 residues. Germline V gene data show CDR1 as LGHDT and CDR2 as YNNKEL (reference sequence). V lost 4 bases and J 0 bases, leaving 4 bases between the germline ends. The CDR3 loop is CASSLNSYEQYF. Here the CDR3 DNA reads TGTGCCAGCAGCCTCAACTCCTACGAGCAGTACTTC.

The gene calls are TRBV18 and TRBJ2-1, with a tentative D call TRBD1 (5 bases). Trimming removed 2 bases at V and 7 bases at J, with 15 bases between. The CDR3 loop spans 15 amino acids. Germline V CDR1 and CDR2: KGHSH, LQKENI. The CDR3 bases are TGTGCCAGCTCACCAACCAGGGTGGAATCTAATGAGCAGTTCTTC. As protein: CASSPTRVESNEQFF.

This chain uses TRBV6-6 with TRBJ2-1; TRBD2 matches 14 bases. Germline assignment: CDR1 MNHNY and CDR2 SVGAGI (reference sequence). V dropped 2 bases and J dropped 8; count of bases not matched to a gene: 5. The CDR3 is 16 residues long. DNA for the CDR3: TGTGCCAGCAGTTACCTGACTAGCGGGAGGGTTGATGAGCAGTTCTTC. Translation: CASSYLTSGRVDEQFF.